This TCR beta chain was documented in a study of blood T cell repertoires in COVID-19. Method: immunoSEQ multiplex PCR; TCRdb's copy keeps in-frame clones and lacks some. Of approximately 390,000 clones in the sample, 70% to 90% were seen once. The sequenced sample was PBMCs or T cells enriched from blood (not recorded which). This clonotype was sampled from a woman aged 40 to 49 with acute COVID-19.

The CDR3 DNA follows: TGCGCCAGCAGCTTACCGGGACTAGGTCACCAAGAGACCCAGTACTTC. Its translation: CASSLPGLGHQETQYF. This chain connects TRBV5-1 to TRBJ2-5, with 8 positions matching TRBD2. Looked up from germline, CDR1 is SGHRS and CDR2 is YFSETQ. The junction had 6 bases not matched to a gene; V was cut back by 2 bases and J by 0 bases. The CDR3 loop spans 16 amino acids.